The 14 T cell receptor beta chains presented below share a single source sample, sequenced in a study of cytotoxic CD8 clonotypes in ibrutinib-treated CLL. The table came from immunoSEQ multiplex PCR; TCRdb's copy has only in-frame clones and leaves some out. Among hundreds of thousands of clones listed, 67% were seen once. The sequences come from PBMCs, collected after 36 months of ibrutinib treatment. Source of these receptors: a human donor with chronic lymphocytic leukemia.

The rearrangement joins TRBV27 to TRBJ2-3; TRBD2 matches 12 bases. Germline V gene data show CDR1 as MNHEY and CDR2 as SMNVEV (reference sequence). Trimming took 6 bases from V and 2 from J; bases not matched to a gene: 21. This CDR3 has 21 residues. The CDR3 here is CASRPLGRTSGKRINTDTQYF. DNA for the CDR3: TGTGCCAGCAGGCCCCTCGGCAGGACTAGCGGGAAACGAATTAACACAGATACGCAGTATTTT.

The chain is built from TRBV2 and TRBJ2-1; D is ambiguous. The V end lost 3 bases, the J end lost 12 bases, and 15 bases lay between the germline ends. This CDR3 is 13 amino acids long. In germline, CDR1 is SNHLY, CDR2 FYNNEI. CDR3 coding DNA: TGTGCCAGCAGTGAGAAAAGGGTTTCGGGGCAGTTCTTC. Translation: CASSEKRVSGQFF.

This clone was detected only a few times. The chain joins TRBV20-1 to TRBJ2-3; D is possibly TRBD1 (6 bases). Trimming stripped 6 bases from V and 11 bases from J, with 15 bases between. CDR3 length: 11 residues. CDR1 and CDR2 (germline): DFQATT, SNEGSKA (reference sequence). CDR3 sequence (DNA): TGCAGTGCCCAGGGGTGGAGCGGGCAGTATTTT. Its translation: CSAQGWSGQYF.

The chain joins TRBV4-3 to TRBJ2-1, with D unclear. The CDR3 totals 18 residues. Looked up from germline, CDR1 is LGHNA and CDR2 is YSLEER. Trimming left V 1 base short and J 0 bases short, with 16 bases between. The CDR3 region is CASSQAARLSSSYNEQFF. DNA for the CDR3: TGCGCCAGCAGCCAAGCAGCCCGACTGTCGAGCTCCTACAATGAGCAGTTCTTC.

In nucleotides, the CDR3 is TGTGCCAGCAGAGAACAGTCGGCCAGCTACGAGCAGTACTTC. This gives the protein CASREQSASYEQYF. V is TRBV27 and J is TRBJ2-7, with D hard to call. The germline gives CDR1 MNHEY, CDR2 SMNVEV (reference sequence). Trimming removed 6 bases from V and 3 bases from J, with 15 bases in between. The CDR3 contains 14 residues.

Here the CDR3 reads CASSVGLAGGAGELFF. Written as DNA, the CDR3 is TGTGCCAGCAGCGTAGGGCTAGCGGGAGGGGCCGGGGAGCTGTTTTTT. The chain recombines TRBV9 with TRBJ2-2; 12 bases agree with TRBD2. Trimming took 0 bases from V and 6 from J; bases not matched to a gene: 3. The CDR3 covers 16 residues. Looked up from germline, CDR1 is SGDLS and CDR2 is YYNGEE.

The V and J genes are TRBV7-2 and TRBJ2-5, with D unclear. Trimming shortened V by 5 bases and J by 5 bases, and 9 bases separated the two germline ends. CDR1 is SGHTA, CDR2 FQGNSA, per germline. CDR3 size: 12 residues. The CDR3, as DNA: TGTGCCAGCAGCCCTGCCGGTGAGACCCAGTACTTC. Its protein product is CASSPAGETQYF.

V is TRBV7-9 and J is TRBJ2-1; no clear D. The germline V gene encodes CDR1 SEHNR and CDR2 FQNEAQ (reference sequence). Trimming took off 1 base at V and 2 bases at J, with 3 bases between the two ends. The CDR3 spans 13 residues. The CDR3 DNA follows: TGTGCCAGCAGCTTAGGACCCTACAATGAGCAGTTCTTC. Translating it yields CASSLGPYNEQFF.

This clone was counted only a few times. The chain links TRBV7-9 to TRBJ2-7, with D possibly TRBD2 on 5 matching bases. V shed 5 bases and J shed 4 bases, with 18 bases lying between them. This CDR3 spans 15 amino acids. Germline V lookup: CDR1 SEHNR, CDR2 FQNEAQ (reference sequence). The CDR3 nucleotides are TGTGCCAGCAGCGAATACGGACTCCTACCTTACGAGCAGTACTTC. This translates into CASSEYGLLPYEQYF.

This clone came up a few times. J is TRBJ2-7 and V is TRBV5-1; D gene uncertain. CDR3 length: 14 residues. Trimming took 3 bases from V and 0 from J, leaving 10 bases between them. CDR1 is SGHRS and CDR2 is YFSETQ in the germline V gene. The CDR3 coding sequence is TGCGCCAGCAGCTCGGGCGTGTCCTCCTACGAGCAGTACTTC. Protein sequence: CASSSGVSSYEQYF.

The rearrangement links TRBV6-5 to TRBJ2-1, with a weak D call TRBD1 (6 bases). This CDR3 region has 15 residues. Germline V CDR1 and CDR2: MNHEY, SVGAGI. Trimming removed 0 bases at V and 7 bases at J, with 13 bases between. The CDR3 loop is CASSYSGAGVNEQFF. The CDR3 bases are TGTGCCAGCAGTTACTCGGGGGCAGGGGTTAATGAGCAGTTCTTC.

The V call is TRBV28, the J call TRBJ2-7; 12 bases are a match to TRBD1. Per germline, CDR1 MDHEN and CDR2 SYDVKM. Losses at the gene ends were 5 bases for V and 2 bases for J; bases not matched to a gene: 7. The CDR3 is 16 residues long. CDR3 sequence (DNA): TGTGCCAGCAGTCCTCCCCGGGACAGGGGGCCCTACGAGCAGTACTTC. It translates to CASSPPRDRGPYEQYF.

The V call is TRBV29-1, the J call TRBJ2-1; D perhaps matches TRBD2 (5 bases). The V end was cut by 2 bases, the J end by 0 bases, with 11 bases between. The CDR3 spans 15 residues. CDR1 and CDR2 (germline): SQVTM, ANQGSEA. As DNA, the CDR3 is TGCAGCGTTGAACTAGCTGAATACTCCTACAATGAGCAGTTCTTC. It is translated as CSVELAEYSYNEQFF.

This clone appeared a single time. The chain employs TRBV7-2 and TRBJ1-1, with D perhaps TRBD1 (5 bases). This CDR3 is 14 amino acids long. V lost 7 bases, J lost 1 base, and 13 bases lay in between. CDR1 and CDR2 (germline): SGHTA, FQGNSA. CDR3 in amino acids: CASTPPGKNTEAFF. CDR3 nucleotides: TGTGCCAGCACCCCCCCAGGGAAGAACACTGAAGCTTTCTTT.